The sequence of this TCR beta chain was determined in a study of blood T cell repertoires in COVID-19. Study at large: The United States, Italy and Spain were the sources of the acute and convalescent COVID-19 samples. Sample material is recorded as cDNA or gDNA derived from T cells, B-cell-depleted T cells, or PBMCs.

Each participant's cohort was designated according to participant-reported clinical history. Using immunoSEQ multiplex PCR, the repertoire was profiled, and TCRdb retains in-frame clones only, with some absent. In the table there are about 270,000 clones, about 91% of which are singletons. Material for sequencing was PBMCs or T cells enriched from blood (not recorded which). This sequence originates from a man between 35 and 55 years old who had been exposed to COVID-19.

CDR3 sequence: CASSPRGAGELFF. CDR3 bases: TGCGCCAGCAGCCCCCGAGGCGCCGGGGAGCTGTTTTTT. The chain recombines TRBV4-3 with TRBJ2-2, with D hard to call. CDR3 size: 13 residues. CDR1 and CDR2 from the germline V gene are LGHNA and YSLEER. V was pared by 4 bases and J by 6 bases, with 9 bases between.